This T cell receptor beta chain stems from a study of a mutant IDH1 vaccine in newly diagnosed glioma. Study-wide context: Vaccinations were initiated 4-6 weeks following radiotherapy alone, or were given together with temozolomide cycles. At week 35 came visit V12, and visit V13 followed at week 47.

With 5 bases removed from V and 3 bases from J, the gap between germline ends came to 2 bases. This CDR3 contains 11 residues. Germline V gene lookup returns CDR1 MNHNS and CDR2 SASEGT. This clone has just one count. Its antigen is undetermined. The table came from immunoSEQ multiplex PCR; TCRdb's copy has only in-frame clones and leaves some out. Here the sample spans just over 60,000 clones, less than 90% being singletons. This sample's time point: week 47, end of study. It was 300 ug of mutant IDH1 20-mer peptide that made up each vaccine dose, given with topical imiquimod. Donors' newly diagnosed IDH1-mutant WHO grade 3 or 4 astrocytomas lacked nuclear ATRX.

The sample in question was PBMCs, obtained from a glioma patient whose treatment included an IDH1 peptide vaccine. V gene TRBV6-1 combines with J gene TRBJ2-1; D is unclear. The sequence derives from a man aged 25-45 years with glioma. CDR3 sequence (DNA): TGTGCCAGCAGTTTCTACAATGAGCAGTTCTTC. The encoded protein is CASSFYNEQFF.